This TCR beta chain came from a study of blood T cell repertoires in COVID-19. Whole-study context: Italy, Spain and the United States were the sources of the convalescent and acute COVID-19 samples. From T cells, B-cell-depleted T cells, or PBMCs came the material, which was cDNA or gDNA.

TCRdb's table, derived via immunoSEQ multiplex PCR, lists solely in-frame clones and lacks some. This table has fewer than 400,000 clones, about four fifths appearing once. This receptor was identified in a young man with active or convalescent COVID-19. The specimen sequenced was peripheral blood.

In nucleotides, the CDR3 is TGTGCCAGCAGAGGGGGGGGACAGGGTAATAGCAATCAGCCCCAGCATTTT. This gives the protein CASRGGGQGNSNQPQHF. The chain has TRBV28 and TRBJ1-5; 9 nucleotides agree with TRBD1. The germline V gene encodes CDR1 MDHEN and CDR2 SYDVKM. V shed 6 bases, J shed 0 bases, and the junction held 9 bases outside the gene matches. This CDR3 is built from 17 residues. The variable domain in full, completed from reference TRBV28 and TRBJ1-5, reads DVKVTQSSRYLVKRTGEKVFLECVQDMDHENMFWYRQDPGLGLRLIYFSYDVKMKEKGDIPEGYSVSREKKERFSLILESASTNQTSMYLCASRGGGQGNSNQPQHFGDGTRLSIL.